This T cell receptor (beta chain) is from a study of blood T cell repertoires in COVID-19. Study overall: Samples of COVID-19 (acute and convalescent) were obtained from the United States, Italy and Spain. Sample material is recorded as cDNA or gDNA derived from T cells, B-cell-depleted T cells, or PBMCs.

In the original processing: Scientists estimated how many nucleated cells there were by amplifying reference gene primers. TCRdb's table, derived via immunoSEQ multiplex PCR, lists solely in-frame clones and lacks some. For V, J and clone size, that table is used; D and trimming come from the DNA. The sample lists around 20,000 clones; more than 85% were seen once. The CDR3 runs to 16 residues. V was pared by 2 bases and J by 1 base, with 4 bases of the junction left unmatched. Germline values: CDR1 MDHEN, CDR2 SYDVKM. The gene calls are TRBV28 and TRBJ2-5; 10 bases align to TRBD1. Sequenced: peripheral blood. The clonotype was recovered from a man aged 70 or older with active COVID-19. The CDR3 spells CASSLMGQGTQETQYF. Here the CDR3 DNA reads TGTGCCAGCAGTTTAATGGGACAGGGGACCCAAGAGACCCAGTACTTC. The full variable domain, rest sourced from reference TRBV28 and TRBJ2-5, is DVKVTQSSRYLVKRTGEKVFLECVQDMDHENMFWYRQDPGLGLRLIYFSYDVKMKEKGDIPEGYSVSREKKERFSLILESASTNQTSMYLCASSLMGQGTQETQYFGPGTRLLVL.